These T cell receptor beta chains were read from a single sample in a study of T cells in lung cancer brain metastases. The table came from immunoSEQ multiplex PCR; TCRdb's copy has only in-frame clones and leaves some out. The sample lists roughly 5,000 clones, around 83% occurring once. Sequencing used tumor tissue from the primary lung tumor. These receptors came from a woman in her forties or fifties with non-small cell lung cancer. The CDR3 runs from the conserved cysteine through the conserved F or W. The D gene is left open where the match is weak. A row's size may be missing; if present it is once, few, many or a size class.

J	V	length	D	size	CDR3	DNA
TRBJ1-4	TRBV7-8	16	TRBD1	.	CASSQTGGLGAKKLFF	TGTGCCAGCAGCCAAACAGGGGGCCTAGGTGCTAAAAAACTGTTTTTT
TRBJ2-2	TRBV5-5	13	.	.	CASSLGGAGELFF	TGTGCCAGCAGCTTGGGGGGAGCCGGGGAGCTGTTTTTT
TRBJ2-2	TRBV23-1	15	.	.	CASSEAGSSTGELFF	TGCGCCAGCAGTGAGGCGGGATCGAGCACCGGGGAGCTGTTTTTT
TRBJ2-7	TRBV28	15	.	.	CASSFIGTATYEQYF	TGTGCCAGCAGTTTCATCGGGACGGCTACCTACGAGCAGTACTTC
TRBJ2-7	TRBV18	16	.	.	CASSQAGGGGNYEQYF	TGTGCCAGCTCACAAGCCGGGGGCGGCGGAAACTACGAGCAGTACTTC
TRBJ2-3	TRBV6-4	15	TRBD2	.	CASSAGLAETDTQYF	TGTGCCAGCAGTGCAGGGCTAGCGGAGACAGATACGCAGTATTTT
TRBJ2-1	TRBV4-1	15	.	.	CASSQDLLAGREQFF	TGCGCCAGCAGCCAAGATCTGCTAGCAGGAAGGGAGCAGTTCTTC
TRBJ2-1	TRBV30	13	.	.	CAWSYLEVGEQFF	TGCGCCTGGAGTTATCTGGAGGTTGGCGAGCAGTTCTTC
TRBJ2-7	TRBV5-4	14	TRBD2	.	CASSHTAGVGEQYF	TGTGCCAGCAGCCACACCGCGGGAGTCGGCGAGCAGTACTTC
TRBJ2-7	TRBV5-4	14	.	.	CASSPTGSSYEQYF	TGTGCCAGCAGTCCCACAGGGAGCTCCTACGAGCAGTACTTC
TRBJ2-3	TRBV11-2	16	TRBD1	once	CASSPGQGRPTDTQYF	TGTGCCAGCAGCCCTGGACAGGGACGCCCCACAGATACGCAGTATTTT
TRBJ2-7	TRBV11-2	14	.	once	CASSLKLASYEQYF	TGTGCCAGCAGCTTAAAACTGGCCTCCTACGAGCAGTACTTC
TRBJ2-7	TRBV7-9	16	.	.	CASSPWGTSSGGEQYF	TGTGCCAGCAGCCCCTGGGGTACTAGCTCCGGTGGAGAGCAGTACTTC
TRBJ2-7	TRBV4-1	13	.	.	CASSQDQGYEQYF	TGCGCCAGCAGCCAAGATCAAGGTTACGAGCAGTACTTC
TRBJ1-2	TRBV30	15	TRBD1	.	CAWSSRRQGAWGYTF	TGTGCCTGGAGTTCAAGGAGACAGGGGGCGTGGGGCTACACCTTC
TRBJ2-4	TRBV18	15	.	few	CASSPLEGRQYIQYF	TGTGCCAGCTCACCATTGGAGGGAAGGCAATACATTCAGTACTTC
TRBJ2-5	TRBV19	17	TRBD2	.	CASSIVPPKRGRETQYF	TGTGCCAGTAGTATAGTCCCTCCCAAGCGGGGGCGCGAGACCCAGTACTTC
TRBJ2-5	TRBV6-1	15	TRBD2	.	CASSLAGGFLETQYF	TGTGCCAGCAGTCTAGCGGGGGGGTTTCTAGAGACCCAGTACTTC
TRBJ1-2	TRBV27	11	.	.	CVTLHNYGYTF	TGTGTCACGCTCCATAATTATGGCTACACCTTC
TRBJ2-1	TRBV5-4	15	.	.	CASSLGAATYNEQFF	TGTGCCAGCAGCTTGGGGGCCGCCACCTACAATGAGCAGTTCTTC
TRBJ2-3	TRBV6-4	13	.	.	CASSDRGTDTQYF	TGTGCCAGCAGTGACAGGGGCACAGATACGCAGTATTTT
TRBJ1-2	TRBV28	10	.	few	CASGNYGYTF	TGTGCCAGCGGGAACTATGGCTACACCTTC
TRBJ2-3	TRBV4-1	17	TRBD2	few	CASSQEGRGGSADTQYF	TGCGCCAGCAGCCAAGAAGGGCGGGGGGGCTCGGCAGATACGCAGTATTTT
TRBJ2-1	TRBV15	14	.	few	CATSRDKGYNEQFF	TGTGCCACCAGCAGAGATAAGGGGTACAATGAGCAGTTCTTC